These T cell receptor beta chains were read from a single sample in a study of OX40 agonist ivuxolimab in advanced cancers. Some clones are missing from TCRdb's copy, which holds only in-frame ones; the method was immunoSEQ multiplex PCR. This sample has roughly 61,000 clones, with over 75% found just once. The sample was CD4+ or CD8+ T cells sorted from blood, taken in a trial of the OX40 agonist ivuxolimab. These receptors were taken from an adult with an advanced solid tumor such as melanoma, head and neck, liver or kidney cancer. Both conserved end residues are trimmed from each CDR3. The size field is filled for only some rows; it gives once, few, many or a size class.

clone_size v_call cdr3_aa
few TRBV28 ASSLGINYGYT
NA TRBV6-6 ASTEAGAQEAF
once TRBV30 AWSVHRDTQY
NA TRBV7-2 ASSLRAKTEAF
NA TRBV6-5 ASRKQGTDGYT
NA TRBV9 ASSVNAENTGELF
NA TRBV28 ASRLTRGNQPQH
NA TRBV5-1 ASSSGQGWDEQF
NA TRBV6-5 ASRATGQGAYEQY
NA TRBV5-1 ASSLASLSGQETQY
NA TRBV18 ASSPGLEGEQY
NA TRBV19 ASTSSPRGEKLF
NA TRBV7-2 ASSLVVGGQF
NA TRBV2 ASSIYREQY
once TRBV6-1 ASSVQGFANEKLF
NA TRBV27 ASSLMDRDNSPLH
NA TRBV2 ASRHPIMGQINTEAF
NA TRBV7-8 ASSLVDFTDTQY
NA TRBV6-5 ASSSGTSGYRNEQF
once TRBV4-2 ASSPGNSGGTDTQY
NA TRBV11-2 ASSPEIGEQF
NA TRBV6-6 ASAPGGQGYEQY